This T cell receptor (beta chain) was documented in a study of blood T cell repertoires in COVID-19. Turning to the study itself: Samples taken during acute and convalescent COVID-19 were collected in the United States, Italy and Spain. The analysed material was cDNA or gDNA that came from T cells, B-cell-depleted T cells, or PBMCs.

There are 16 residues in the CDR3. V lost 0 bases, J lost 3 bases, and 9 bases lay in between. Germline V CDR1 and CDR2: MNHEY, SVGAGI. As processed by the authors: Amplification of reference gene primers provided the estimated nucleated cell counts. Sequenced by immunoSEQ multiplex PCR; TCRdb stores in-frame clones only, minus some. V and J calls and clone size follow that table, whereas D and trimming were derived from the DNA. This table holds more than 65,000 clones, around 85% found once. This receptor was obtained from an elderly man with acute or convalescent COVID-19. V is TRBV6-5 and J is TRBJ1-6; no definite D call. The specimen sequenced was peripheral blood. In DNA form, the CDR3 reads TGTGCCAGCAGTTACTCGAACCAGTTCTATAATTCACCCCTCCACTTT. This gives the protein CASSYSNQFYNSPLHF.